This note documents a single T cell receptor (beta chain) sequence. Its specificity is not known. This entry belongs to a study of cytomegalovirus exposure and HLA in healthy donors. Study-level background: HLA-typed donors contributed approximately 86 million unique TCRs, which were held in an early data release.

With 60 Vbeta and 13 Jbeta primers, the PCR was carried out. Sequencing used immunoSEQ multiplex PCR; TCRdb keeps in-frame clones, though not all of them. Here the sample spans 150,000 to 160,000 clones, about 85% being singletons. Trimming stripped 1 base from V and 3 bases from J, with 12 bases between. Looked up from germline, CDR1 is SGHRS and CDR2 is YFSETQ. There are 15 residues in the CDR3. General observations from the study: Available immune exposure information covered CMV serostatus only. Data from an earlier analysis indicated that most TCR beta V segments were productive either about 90% or about 30% of the time.

Sequencing was done on a sample of PBMCs. This TCR derives from a woman younger than 30 in good health and CMV-seronegative. The chain joins TRBV5-1 to TRBJ2-3; a possible D gene is TRBD1 (6 bases). In DNA, the CDR3 is TGCGCCAGCAGCTTGCAGAAGGGGGAAACAGATACGCAGTATTTT. Translated: CASSLQKGETDTQYF.